This TCR beta chain was identified in a study of shared clonotypes between healthy human individuals. Study background: Those who served as donors were two women and a few men between the ages of 18 and 49. Points from the study as a whole: Tissue TCR repertoires likely differ from these blood-only repertoires. Rarefaction showed that sequencing of sorted subsets was incomplete (despite large depth).

Measured with immunoSEQ multiplex PCR; TCRdb has only the in-frame clones, and not every one. The sample lists roughly 2.5 million clones, over 85% occurring once. Turning to this clone: Its cognate antigen is unknown.

The V gene end was trimmed by 2 bases and the J gene end by 3 bases; junction bases not matched to a gene: 8. The CDR3 has 17 amino acids. Per the germline V gene, CDR1 is WSHSY and CDR2 is SAAADI. This clonotype was sampled from a man aged 18 to 35 in good health. The chain carries TRBV10-2 and TRBJ2-7, with 12 bases lining up with TRBD2. Sequenced material: naive CD4+ T cells sorted from blood. Subset meaning: CD45RA+ positively selected. This CDR3 reads CASSEISSGRAGYEQYF. CDR3 DNA sequence: TGCGCCAGCAGTGAGATTTCTAGCGGGAGGGCCGGCTACGAGCAGTACTTC.